This T cell receptor (beta chain) was recovered during a study of T cell repertoires in cytomegalovirus infection (dated by TCRdb to the late 2010s). For context, the study as a whole: Because public TCR beta signatures pointed to carriage of CMV infection together with the matching HLA type, the HLA type of each donor mattered for the analysis.

Sequencing used an Illumina HiSeq 1500. TCRdb trimmed the raw reads at Q25, called clones with MiXCR and kept productive beta chains. CDR3 protein duplicates are merged, each entry listing the most common genes and DNA. The sample records just under 550,000 distinct CDR3 sequences, around 27% of which are singletons. Clones ranked in the top ten supply about 12% of the sample. This clonotype was recorded many times. There is no known antigen for this receptor. The record has no base qualities; no much larger clone is one base away. What the work shows at the level of the full study, not this receptor alone: In the ex vivo response, HLA-C-restricted CMV-specific TCR beta clonotypes were dominant, and in two of eight donors the single most frequent clonotype came from this HLA-C-restricted group. Cumulative frequency of public TCR beta family members discriminated carriers of CMV infection plus the relevant HLA type in this cohort and an independent 352-donor cohort.

The material sequenced was PBMCs. The TCR comes from a human donor in good health (CMV status not recorded). Some clones in this sample may be carry-over from other donors' samples.

The CDR3 has the sequence CASTGTGQETQYF. The DNA reads TGTGCCAGCACTGGGACAGGCCAAGAGACCCAGTACTTC. The chain was built from TRBV12-3 or TRBV12-4 and TRBJ2-5, and 8 junctional nucleotides match TRBD1. V and J are trimmed by 7 bases and 1 base, and the gene matches miss 2 bases of the junction. From its cysteine to its phenylalanine, the CDR3 spans 13 amino acids. Only the CDR3 portion is preserved as DNA: 39 bases, with reading frame beginning at the first base.